This T cell receptor beta chain was profiled in a study of blood T cell repertoires in COVID-19. Turning to the study itself: PBMCs, B-cell-depleted T cells, or T cells provided the cDNA or gDNA that made up the material.

Germline V gives CDR1 SEHNR, CDR2 FQNEAQ (reference sequence). With 7 bases clipped from V and 2 bases from J, the junction kept 11 bases outside the gene matches. CDR3 length: 16 amino acids. Using immunoSEQ multiplex PCR, the repertoire was profiled, and TCRdb retains in-frame clones only, with some absent. The sample lists around 160,000 clones; 93% were seen once. V is TRBV7-9 and J is TRBJ1-5; 7 bases agree with TRBD1. Input material: peripheral blood. This TCR was sampled from an older woman with COVID-19, enrolled during active disease. CDR3 protein: CASTTAGGNGNQPQHF. The DNA of the CDR3 is TGTGCCAGCACCACCGCAGGGGGAAACGGCAATCAGCCCCAGCATTTT.